The rows below give T cell receptor beta chains drawn from one sample of a study of blood T cell repertoires in COVID-19. TCRdb's table, derived via immunoSEQ multiplex PCR, lists solely in-frame clones and lacks some. The sample shows over 250,000 clones, more than 80% of them seen only once. The sequencing sample was made of peripheral blood. Receptors originate from a woman in her forties or fifties with COVID-19, enrolled during active disease. The CDR3 runs from the conserved cysteine through the conserved F or W. The order of the fields is clone size, J gene, V gene, D gene, CDR3 DNA, CDR3 protein. D genes are given only for firm matches. Clone size appears in some rows only: once, few, many, or a class for an expanded clone.

clone_size: .
j_call: TRBJ1-2
v_call: TRBV19
d_call: .
cdr3_nt: TGTGCCAGTAGTAATTTTAACAGTGGATATGGCTACACCTTC
cdr3_aa: CASSNFNSGYGYTF

clone_size: .
j_call: TRBJ2-1
v_call: TRBV19
d_call: TRBD2
cdr3_nt: TGTGCCAGTAGTATCCTAGCGGGAGAAAGCAATGAGCAGTTCTTC
cdr3_aa: CASSILAGESNEQFF

clone_size: .
j_call: TRBJ2-7
v_call: TRBV7-8
d_call: .
cdr3_nt: TGTGCCAGCAGCCCAAGGGACATTAGCGAGCAGTACTTC
cdr3_aa: CASSPRDISEQYF

clone_size: once
j_call: TRBJ1-2
v_call: TRBV6-5
d_call: .
cdr3_nt: TGTGCCAGCAGGAGAGGTTCCTATGGCTACACCTTC
cdr3_aa: CASRRGSYGYTF

clone_size: .
j_call: TRBJ2-1
v_call: TRBV30
d_call: TRBD2
cdr3_nt: TGTGCCTGGAGCTTAACTAGCGGGAGTGGAGAGCAGTTCTTC
cdr3_aa: CAWSLTSGSGEQFF

clone_size: .
j_call: TRBJ1-3
v_call: TRBV2
d_call: TRBD1
cdr3_nt: TGTGCCAGCAGTTCGGACAGGGGGCCTGTAAACACCATATATTTT
cdr3_aa: CASSSDRGPVNTIYF

clone_size: .
j_call: TRBJ1-6
v_call: TRBV11-3
d_call: .
cdr3_nt: TGTGCCAGCAGCTTAGGAGTTTTTAATTCACCCCTCCACTTT
cdr3_aa: CASSLGVFNSPLHF

clone_size: .
j_call: TRBJ1-2
v_call: TRBV12-3/TRBV12-4
d_call: TRBD1
cdr3_nt: TGTGCCAGCAGGACAGGGGCTAACTATGGCTACACCTTC
cdr3_aa: CASRTGANYGYTF

clone_size: .
j_call: TRBJ2-5
v_call: TRBV5-1
d_call: TRBD1
cdr3_nt: TGCGCCAGCAGCTTGGCCCTCGGGACAGGGGGCCTGGAGACCCAGTACTTC
cdr3_aa: CASSLALGTGGLETQYF

clone_size: .
j_call: TRBJ2-5
v_call: TRBV10-3
d_call: .
cdr3_nt: TGTGCCATCAGTCAATACCAAGAGACCCAGTACTTC
cdr3_aa: CAISQYQETQYF

clone_size: .
j_call: TRBJ2-7
v_call: TRBV6-2/TRBV6-3
d_call: .
cdr3_nt: TGTGCCAGCAGTTACTCGACCGGTAGCGGACGCTCCTACGAGCAGTACTTC
cdr3_aa: CASSYSTGSGRSYEQYF

clone_size: .
j_call: TRBJ2-2
v_call: TRBV5-6
d_call: .
cdr3_nt: TGTGCCAGCAACAGGGAGAACACCGGGGAGCTGTTTTTT
cdr3_aa: CASNRENTGELFF

clone_size: .
j_call: TRBJ2-1
v_call: TRBV7-8
d_call: TRBD1
cdr3_nt: TGTGCCAGCAGCAGACGACCGGGACAGGGGGCCTACAATGAGCAGTTCTTC
cdr3_aa: CASSRRPGQGAYNEQFF

clone_size: .
j_call: TRBJ2-7
v_call: TRBV19
d_call: TRBD1
cdr3_nt: TGTGCCAGTGGAGAGGGGGCCCACGAGCAGTACTTC
cdr3_aa: CASGEGAHEQYF

clone_size: .
j_call: TRBJ1-4
v_call: TRBV5-4
d_call: .
cdr3_nt: TGTGCCAGCAGCTTGTGGAGCACAGGGAAGGGAGAAAAACTGTTTTTT
cdr3_aa: CASSLWSTGKGEKLFF

clone_size: .
j_call: TRBJ2-2
v_call: TRBV29-1
d_call: .
cdr3_nt: TGCAGCGTTCTCAGGACCGGGGAGCTGTTTTTT
cdr3_aa: CSVLRTGELFF

clone_size: .
j_call: TRBJ2-7
v_call: TRBV5-1
d_call: TRBD1
cdr3_nt: TGCGCCAGCAAAACCGGGACAGGGAGCGAGCAGTACTTC
cdr3_aa: CASKTGTGSEQYF

clone_size: .
j_call: TRBJ1-2
v_call: TRBV11-2
d_call: TRBD1
cdr3_nt: TGTGCCAGCAGCTTAGATTTAGACAGGGCCTATGGCTACACCTTC
cdr3_aa: CASSLDLDRAYGYTF

clone_size: .
j_call: TRBJ2-5
v_call: TRBV7-2
d_call: .
cdr3_nt: TGTGCCAGCAGCTTAGCGGGAGGTGCCCTCCATCCCCAATACTTC
cdr3_aa: CASSLAGGALHPQYF

clone_size: .
j_call: TRBJ1-4
v_call: TRBV3-1/TRBV3-2
d_call: TRBD1
cdr3_nt: TGTGCCAGCAGCCAAGGACAGGGGGGTGAAAAACTGTTTTTT
cdr3_aa: CASSQGQGGEKLFF

clone_size: .
j_call: TRBJ2-1
v_call: TRBV3-1/TRBV3-2
d_call: .
cdr3_nt: TGTGCCAGCAGCAAAGGACTACTGATGTACAATGAGCAGTTCTTC
cdr3_aa: CASSKGLLMYNEQFF

clone_size: .
j_call: TRBJ2-2
v_call: TRBV3-1/TRBV3-2
d_call: .
cdr3_nt: TGTGCCAGCAGCCTGCAGGGGTACACCGGGGAGCTGTTTTTT
cdr3_aa: CASSLQGYTGELFF

clone_size: .
j_call: TRBJ2-5
v_call: TRBV18
d_call: .
cdr3_nt: TGTGCCAGCTCCCTCGACAGCCCAGAGACCCAGTACTTC
cdr3_aa: CASSLDSPETQYF

clone_size: .
j_call: TRBJ1-3
v_call: TRBV19
d_call: .
cdr3_nt: TGTGCCAGTAGTCCAGCGCTGACAGGAGAGGTCTCTGGAAACACCATATATTTT
cdr3_aa: CASSPALTGEVSGNTIYF

clone_size: once
j_call: TRBJ2-3
v_call: TRBV7-3
d_call: TRBD1
cdr3_nt: TGTGCCAGCAGCGGACAGGGGGGCGGCACAGATACGCAGTATTTT
cdr3_aa: CASSGQGGGTDTQYF

clone_size: .
j_call: TRBJ2-3
v_call: TRBV5-5
d_call: .
cdr3_nt: TGTGCCAGCAGCTTGTTAGAAGTAGATACGCAGTATTTT
cdr3_aa: CASSLLEVDTQYF

clone_size: once
j_call: TRBJ2-3
v_call: TRBV6-5
d_call: .
cdr3_nt: TGTGCCAGCAGGTTGGGACTCACAGATACGCAGTATTTT
cdr3_aa: CASRLGLTDTQYF

clone_size: .
j_call: TRBJ2-7
v_call: TRBV19
d_call: TRBD1
cdr3_nt: TGTGCCGGCGATATGGACAGGGGGTACGAGCAGTACTTC
cdr3_aa: CAGDMDRGYEQYF

clone_size: .
j_call: TRBJ2-1
v_call: TRBV10-3
d_call: TRBD1
cdr3_nt: TGTGCCATCAGTAACAGGGGGTCTAGCGCTTACAATGAGCAGTTCTTC
cdr3_aa: CAISNRGSSAYNEQFF

clone_size: once
j_call: TRBJ2-5
v_call: TRBV7-9
d_call: TRBD2
cdr3_nt: TGTGCCAGCAGCTTATTGTGGACTAGCGAGTATCAGCAAGAGACCCAGTACTTC
cdr3_aa: CASSLLWTSEYQQETQYF

clone_size: .
j_call: TRBJ2-7
v_call: TRBV27
d_call: TRBD2
cdr3_nt: TGTGCCAGCAGTTTGGGTAGCGGGGGTAACTACGAGCAGTACTTC
cdr3_aa: CASSLGSGGNYEQYF

clone_size: .
j_call: TRBJ2-7
v_call: TRBV5-6
d_call: TRBD2
cdr3_nt: TGTGCCAGCAGGAGTAGCGGGAGGGCCCTCGGCGAGCAGTACTTC
cdr3_aa: CASRSSGRALGEQYF

clone_size: once
j_call: TRBJ1-2
v_call: TRBV19
d_call: TRBD1
cdr3_nt: TGTGCCAGTAGTCAATGGGACAGGGCTCCTGGCTACACCTTC
cdr3_aa: CASSQWDRAPGYTF

clone_size: .
j_call: TRBJ1-1
v_call: TRBV4-1
d_call: TRBD1
cdr3_nt: TGCGCCAGCAGCCAAACCGGGACAGCGAACACTGAAGCTTTCTTT
cdr3_aa: CASSQTGTANTEAFF

clone_size: .
j_call: TRBJ1-1
v_call: TRBV4-3
d_call: .
cdr3_nt: TGCGCCAGCAGCCAAGATCAGACAAGCCAACCTGAAGCTTTCTTT
cdr3_aa: CASSQDQTSQPEAFF

clone_size: .
j_call: TRBJ1-6
v_call: TRBV5-1
d_call: TRBD1
cdr3_nt: TGCGCCAGCAGCACCCAGGGGGATAATTCACCCCTCCACTTT
cdr3_aa: CASSTQGDNSPLHF

clone_size: .
j_call: TRBJ1-1
v_call: TRBV6-5
d_call: .
cdr3_nt: TGTGCCAGCAGTTACGGGGAGTCCACTGAAGCTTTCTTT
cdr3_aa: CASSYGESTEAFF

clone_size: .
j_call: TRBJ2-5
v_call: TRBV5-1
d_call: TRBD2
cdr3_nt: TGCGCCAGCAGCTTGGAGGCGGGAGGGCTCGGAGAGACCCAGTACTTC
cdr3_aa: CASSLEAGGLGETQYF

clone_size: .
j_call: TRBJ2-7
v_call: TRBV21-1
d_call: .
cdr3_nt: TGTGCCAGCAGCAACCCGGCCGACAGAGCCTACGAGCAGTACTTC
cdr3_aa: CASSNPADRAYEQYF

clone_size: .
j_call: TRBJ2-5
v_call: TRBV5-1
d_call: .
cdr3_nt: TGCGCCAGCAGCGGTGCAGGGGAAACGGAGACCCAGTACTTC
cdr3_aa: CASSGAGETETQYF